A selection of T cell receptor beta chains follows, all from one sample in a study of early T cells in non-severe SARS-CoV-2 infection. MiXCR, run by TCRdb on the 5' RACE reads, gives a single entry per CDR3 protein. Among 35,000 to 40,000 distinct CDR3 sequences listed, 5% to 6.5% were seen once. What was sequenced was whole blood. All receptors derive from an adult who was a healthcare worker with PCR-confirmed SARS-CoV-2 infection or an uninfected control (not recorded which). The CDR3 runs from the conserved cysteine through the conserved F or W. A D gene is named only where the DNA matches it firmly. Expanded clones get a size class; other rows say once, few or many, or leave the size out.

TRBJ2-4,-,TRBV2,-,CASSEHLAKNIQYF,TGTGCCAGCAGTGAACACTTAGCCAAAAACATTCAGTACTTC
TRBJ2-1,-,TRBV20-1,TRBD2,CSARDLPGTSAMDEQFF,TGCAGTGCTAGAGATCTCCCCGGGACTAGCGCGATGGATGAGCAGTTCTTC
TRBJ1-5,medium-sized,TRBV19,-,CASSIQDPQPQHF,TGTGCCAGTAGTATACAGGACCCTCAGCCCCAGCATTTT
TRBJ2-7,-,TRBV19,-,CASSIDRTYEQYF,TGTGCCAGTAGTATTGACCGGACCTACGAGCAGTACTTC
TRBJ1-1,many,TRBV12-3/TRBV12-4,-,CASRVSTVPNTEAFF,TGTGCCAGCAGGGTATCGACAGTACCGAACACTGAAGCTTTCTTT
TRBJ2-1,many,TRBV7-2,-,CASSSALVPGSQFF,TGTGCCAGCAGCTCCGCTCTTGTACCTGGCTCGCAGTTCTTC
TRBJ2-3,many,TRBV28,-,CASCLGAASTDTQYF,TGTGCCAGCTGTCTCGGGGCAGCTAGCACAGATACGCAGTATTTT
TRBJ1-6,many,TRBV18,-,CASSVGVQGLSPLHF,TGTGCCAGCTCAGTTGGTGTACAGGGCCTCTCACCCCTCCACTTT
TRBJ2-1,many,TRBV11-2,-,CASSSRRISAGVF,TGTGCCAGCAGCTCCAGACGCATCTCGGCCGGGGTCTTC
TRBJ2-7,-,TRBV7-9,-,CASSPRDRSYEQYF,TGTGCCAGCAGCCCCAGGGACCGCTCCTACGAGCAGTACTTC